This T cell receptor (beta chain) originates from a study of high-grade serous ovarian cancer treatment subgroups. Background on the study: On average, around 15,000 reads and 7,000 to 8,000 unique TCR beta rearrangements were obtained per sample.

This clone was observed once. Antigen: not known. Tumor tissue was taken before any definitive surgery or chemotherapy was given. Germline CDR1 and CDR2: SNHLY and FYNNEI. V lost 6 bases and J 6 bases, leaving 11 bases between the germline ends. This CDR3 comprises 13 residues. Method: immunoSEQ multiplex PCR; TCRdb's copy keeps in-frame clones and lacks some. The sample has around 5,700 clones, roughly 77% seen once. Study outcomes and limitations: Repertoire similarity ranged roughly 0.11 to 0.85 between tumors of one patient. Spatial context was lost because tumors were sequenced in bulk.

The chain combines TRBV2 with TRBJ2-2; D is possibly TRBD2 (7 bases). This sequence originates from a human donor with high-grade serous ovarian cancer. The sequencing input was tumor tissue. DNA of the CDR3: TGTGCCAGCAGGGGGGGGCCCTCCGGGGAGCTGTTTTTT. It translates to CASRGGPSGELFF.